Listed here are 24 T cell receptor beta chains from one sample, sequenced in a study of T cell changes during pregnancy in multiple sclerosis. The repertoire was sequenced with immunoSEQ multiplex PCR; TCRdb's copy has only in-frame clones and lacks some. The sample records 110,000 or so clones, 85% to 95% being singletons. Sequenced material: peripheral blood, taken before pregnancy. These receptors all stem from a female donor with multiple sclerosis, enrolled in a pregnancy study.

This chain joins TRBV27 and TRBJ1-2; TRBD1 aligns across 10 bases. The germline V gene encodes CDR1 MNHEY and CDR2 SMNVEV (reference sequence). V was clipped by 5 bases and J by 5 bases; unmatched bases: 11. The CDR3 is 16 residues long. Here the CDR3 reads CASSQATGGAWYGYTF. The DNA of the CDR3 is TGTGCCAGCAGTCAAGCGACAGGGGGCGCGTGGTATGGCTACACCTTC.

The chain combines TRBV15 with TRBJ2-3; TRBD2 agrees at 14 bases. V lost 1 base, J lost 6 bases, and 6 bases stayed unmatched. Germline loops: CDR1 LNHNV, CDR2 YYDKDF (reference sequence). The CDR3 has 17 residues. CDR3 sequence (DNA): TGTGCCACCAGCAGAGTGGGACTAGCGGGAGCTAGGGATACGCAGTATTTT. Translating gives CATSRVGLAGARDTQYF.

V is TRBV6-1 and J is TRBJ1-6; 8 bases align to TRBD1. The CDR3 runs 16 residues. Trimming took 2 bases from V and 5 from J; bases not matched to a gene: 5. Germline V gene sequence: CDR1 MNHNS, CDR2 SASEGT. The CDR3 DNA follows: TGTGCCAGCAGTGAACTTCCGGACAGGGATAATTCACCCCTCCACTTT. Translation gives CASSELPDRDNSPLHF.

A word on this clone: At the DNA level, this CDR3 is encoded by other sequences in the same sample as well. The CDR3 reads CASSSTGNTEAFF. The CDR3 region has the DNA TGTGCCAGTAGTTCGACAGGGAACACTGAAGCTTTCTTT. V and J are TRBV19 and TRBJ1-1; a possible D gene is TRBD1 (6 bases). Trimming removed 5 bases at V and 1 base at J, with 8 bases between. Germline V gene lookup returns CDR1 LNHDA and CDR2 SQIVND (reference sequence). This CDR3 is 13 amino acids long.

The chain couples TRBV30 to TRBJ2-5; 10 bases map to TRBD2. V was clipped by 0 bases and J by 4 bases; unmatched bases: 5. Germline V gene lookup returns CDR1 GTSNPN and CDR2 SVGIG (reference sequence). This CDR3 is built from 15 residues. CDR3 nucleotide sequence: TGTGCCTGGAGTGTAGCGGGAGGGAGGAGAGAGACCCAGTACTTC. The encoded protein is CAWSVAGGRRETQYF.

The chain couples TRBV2 to TRBJ2-3, with 7 bases lining up with TRBD1. CDR1 and CDR2 from the germline V gene are SNHLY and FYNNEI. The CDR3 length is 12 residues. The DNA for the CDR3 is TGTACTGGGCAGGGGGATGCAGATACGCAGTATTTT. Protein product: CTGQGDADTQYF.

This chain connects TRBV9 to TRBJ1-1; the D gene is possibly TRBD1 (6 bases). The CDR3 is 14 residues long. Trimming pared 0 bases from V and 4 bases from J, leaving 10 bases between. Germline CDR1 SGDLS, CDR2 YYNGEE. The CDR3: CASSVEGGGTEAFF. The CDR3 region has the DNA TGTGCCAGCAGCGTAGAGGGGGGGGGCACTGAAGCTTTCTTT.

The V call is TRBV4-2, the J call TRBJ1-5; TRBD1 matches at 7 bases. Germline CDR1 reads LGHNA; CDR2 reads YNFKEQ. The junction had 0 bases not matched to a gene; V was cut back by 0 bases and J by 1 base. The CDR3 has 15 residues. The DNA of the CDR3 is TGTGCCAGCAGCCAAGACAGGGGGAGCAATCAGCCCCAGCATTTT. It codes for CASSQDRGSNQPQHF.

The chain couples TRBV6-5 to TRBJ1-1, with 8 bases matching TRBD1. The CDR3 loop spans 14 amino acids. Germline V lookup: CDR1 MNHEY, CDR2 SVGAGI. After removal of 4 bases from V and 4 bases from J, the junction contained 5 bases not matched to a gene. The CDR3 DNA is TGTGCCAGCAGTTTCCAGACAGGGGCCACTGAAGCTTTCTTT. Its protein product is CASSFQTGATEAFF.

The chain links TRBV11-2 to TRBJ2-2; TRBD1 matches 7 bases. With 1 base clipped from V and 4 bases from J, the junction kept 6 bases outside the gene matches. The CDR3 is 16 amino acids. Germline V lookup: CDR1 SGHAT, CDR2 FQNNGV. CDR3 sequence: CASSLGRGLSTGELFF. Here the CDR3 DNA reads TGTGCCAGCAGCTTAGGTAGGGGGCTGAGCACCGGGGAGCTGTTTTTT.

This rearrangement joins TRBV18 to TRBJ2-4; D possibly corresponds to TRBD1 (6 bases). CDR1 and CDR2 (germline): KGHSH, LQKENI. The CDR3 extends over 17 amino acids. V was pared by 5 bases and J by 1 base, with 18 bases between. CDR3 loop: CASSDRQEVTAKNIQYF. The CDR3 DNA follows: TGTGCCAGCTCAGATAGACAGGAGGTAACCGCCAAAAACATTCAGTACTTC.

V and J are TRBV5-4 and TRBJ2-4, with TRBD1 matching over 9 bases. V lost 4 bases and J lost 9; bases outside the gene matches: 2. The CDR3 has 12 amino acids. Germline CDR1 SGHNT, CDR2 YYREEE (reference sequence). CDR3 amino acids: CASSPDRGIQYF. The CDR3 DNA sequence: TGTGCCAGCAGCCCGGACAGGGGCATTCAGTACTTC. The full variable domain, in which reference TRBV5-4 and TRBJ2-4 provide the parts outside the CDR3, is ETGVTQSPTHLIKTRGQQVTLRCSSQSGHNTVSWYQQALGQGPQFIFQYYREEENGRGNFPPRFSGLQFPNYSSELNVNALELDDSALYLCASSPDRGIQYFGAGTRLSVL.

This chain links TRBV7-2 with TRBJ2-1; 10 positions agree with TRBD2. CDR1 is SGHTA and CDR2 is FQGNSA in the germline V gene. The ends lost 1 base at V and 6 bases at J; junction bases unmatched: 3. This CDR3 is 15 amino acids long. The CDR3 DNA reads as TGTGCCAGCAGCTTAGGCACTAGCGGGGTCAATGAGCAGTTCTTC. Protein product: CASSLGTSGVNEQFF.

The chain joins TRBV5-4 to TRBJ1-1; D perhaps matches TRBD1 (6 bases). The V end lost 4 bases, the J end lost 8 bases, and 12 bases lay between the germline ends. In germline, CDR1 is SGHNT, CDR2 YYREEE (reference sequence). This CDR3 is built from 12 residues. CDR3 loop: CASSQGTSEAFF. The CDR3 bases are TGTGCCAGCAGCCAGGGGACCTCCGAAGCTTTCTTT.

The gene calls are TRBV5-1 and TRBJ2-7; D gene unclear. The CDR3 spans 13 residues. V lost 3 bases and J lost 0, with 7 bases in between. CDR1 is SGHRS, CDR2 YFSETQ, per germline. CDR3 amino acids: CASSSESSYEQYF. CDR3 in DNA: TGCGCCAGCAGCTCAGAAAGCTCCTACGAGCAGTACTTC.

The chain combines TRBV28 with TRBJ1-2; D ambiguous. There are 13 residues in the CDR3. The germline V gene encodes CDR1 MDHEN and CDR2 SYDVKM. Trimming took 4 bases from V and 8 from J, leaving 14 bases between them. The DNA of the CDR3 is TGTGCCAGCAGTTATCCCGCGGGGTCCGGCTACACCTTC. Protein sequence: CASSYPAGSGYTF.

The chain employs TRBV9 and TRBJ2-7, with D maybe TRBD2 (6 bases). Trimming stripped 3 bases from V and 3 bases from J, with 16 bases between. This CDR3 is 15 amino acids long. Germline CDR1 and CDR2: SGDLS and YYNGEE. This chain's CDR3 is CASSAKQRRDYEQYF. The CDR3 DNA is TGTGCCAGCAGCGCCAAGCAGCGGAGGGACTACGAGCAGTACTTC.

V usage is TRBV5-4 and J usage is TRBJ2-7; 9 bases are a match to TRBD1. The CDR3 loop spans 16 amino acids. J gave up 0 bases and V 4 bases, and 8 bases lay outside the gene matches. Per the germline V gene, CDR1 is SGHNT and CDR2 is YYREEE (reference sequence). Written as DNA, the CDR3 is TGTGCCAGCAGCCGAGACCCGGGACAGGGCTCCTACGAGCAGTACTTC. This sequence encodes CASSRDPGQGSYEQYF.

The V and J genes are TRBV11-2 and TRBJ2-5; 10 bases line up with TRBD2. V lost 3 bases and J lost 1; bases outside the gene matches: 5. CDR3 size: 16 residues. Germline CDR1 SGHAT, CDR2 FQNNGV. The CDR3 DNA is TGTGCCAGCAGCTTTGTTTCTAGCGGGGGCCAAGAGACCCAGTACTTC. As protein: CASSFVSSGGQETQYF.

The chain combines TRBV6-5 with TRBJ1-2; possibly TRBD1 for D (5 bases). CDR1 is MNHEY, CDR2 SVGAGI, per germline. V lost 6 bases and J lost 6, with 20 bases in between. There are 15 residues in the CDR3. This CDR3 reads CASSPTAMRSHGYTF. CDR3 DNA: TGTGCCAGCAGCCCGACAGCTATGAGGAGTCATGGCTACACCTTC.

This chain joins TRBV11-3 and TRBJ1-5; TRBD1 aligns across 7 bases. CDR1 is SGHNT, CDR2 YENEEA, per germline. The CDR3 is 16 residues long. The trim removed 8 bases at V and 4 bases at J, leaving 14 bases unmatched. The CDR3 sequence is CASGQLRGTANQPQHF. As DNA, the CDR3 is TGTGCCAGCGGTCAACTCAGGGGGACAGCAAATCAGCCCCAGCATTTT.

This clone has just one count. The chain is built from TRBV19 and TRBJ2-5; a possible D gene is TRBD1 (5 bases). Looked up from germline, CDR1 is LNHDA and CDR2 is SQIVND (reference sequence). Trimming took off 7 bases at V and 4 bases at J, with 16 bases between the two ends. The CDR3 extends over 14 amino acids. The CDR3: CASKREERGETQYF. As DNA, the CDR3 is TGTGCCAGTAAAAGAGAGGAAAGGGGAGAGACCCAGTACTTC.

The V call is TRBV19, the J call TRBJ2-3; unclear D gene. The CDR3 sequence is 12 residues long. The V end lost 7 bases, the J end lost 5 bases, and 10 bases lay between the germline ends. The V gene's germline CDR1 is LNHDA and CDR2 SQIVND (reference sequence). CDR3: CASTQNGDTQYF. CDR3 DNA sequence: TGTGCCAGTACCCAAAACGGAGATACGCAGTATTTT.

As for this clone: At one boundary the junction diverges from the germline segment, which might be a read error. At the DNA level, this CDR3 is encoded by other sequences in the same sample as well. V gene TRBV2 combines with J gene TRBJ2-1, with a weak D call TRBD1 (6 bases). The CDR3 extends over 13 amino acids. CDR1 is SNHLY and CDR2 is FYNNEI in the germline V gene. The CDR3 DNA follows: TGCGCCAGCAGGCCACAGGGAGTCAATGAGCAGTTCTTC. As protein: CASRPQGVNEQFF. Full variable domain (remainder filled in from reference TRBV2 and TRBJ2-1): EPEVTQTPSHQVTQMGQEVILRCVPISNHLYFYWYRQILGQKVEFLVSFYNNEISEKSEIFDDQFSVERPDGSNFTLKIRSTKLEDSAMYFCASRPQGVNEQFFGPGTRLTVL.